This T cell receptor beta chain was observed in a study of cytomegalovirus exposure and HLA in healthy donors. Study-wide results and caveats: As a later analysis revealed, most CMV-associated TCR beta chains appeared HLA-restricted. Reported performance of the classifier showed diagnosis of cytomegalovirus status with high specificity and sensitivity. V- and J-gene trimming of TCR beta was linked (in a later analysis) to a missense DCLRE1C variant. The listing of 150 or so TCR beta chains classed them as cytomegalovirus-associated.

The PCR used 60 Vbeta and 13 Jbeta primers. The data were produced by immunoSEQ multiplex PCR, yet TCRdb's version contains in-frame clones alone and is incomplete. Of about 150,000 clones listed, roughly 85% are singletons. For this clone: Its antigen is not known.

Germline lookup yields CDR1 MGHRA and CDR2 YSYEKL. This CDR3 is built from 15 residues. After removal of 4 bases from V and 2 bases from J, the junction contained 8 bases not matched to a gene. Sequenced sample: PBMCs. The clonotype originates from a woman in her thirties in good health and CMV-seronegative. V is TRBV4-1 and J is TRBJ2-7; 7 bases fit TRBD1. CDR3 DNA sequence: TGCGCCAGCAGCCTTGGACAGGTTTCACCCTACGAGCAGTACTTC. It is translated as CASSLGQVSPYEQYF.